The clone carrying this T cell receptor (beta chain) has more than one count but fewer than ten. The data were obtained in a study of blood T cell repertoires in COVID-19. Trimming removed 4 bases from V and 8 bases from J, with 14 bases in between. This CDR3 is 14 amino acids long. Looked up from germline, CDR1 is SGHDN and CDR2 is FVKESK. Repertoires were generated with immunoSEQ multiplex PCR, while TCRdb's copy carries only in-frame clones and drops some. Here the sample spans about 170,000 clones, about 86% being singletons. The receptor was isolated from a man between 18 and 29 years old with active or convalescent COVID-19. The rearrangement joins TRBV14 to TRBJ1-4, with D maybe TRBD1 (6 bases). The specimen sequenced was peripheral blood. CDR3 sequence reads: CASSRRGGVEKLFF. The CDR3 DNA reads TGTGCCAGCAGCCGCCGAGGGGGGGTCGAAAAACTGTTTTTT.